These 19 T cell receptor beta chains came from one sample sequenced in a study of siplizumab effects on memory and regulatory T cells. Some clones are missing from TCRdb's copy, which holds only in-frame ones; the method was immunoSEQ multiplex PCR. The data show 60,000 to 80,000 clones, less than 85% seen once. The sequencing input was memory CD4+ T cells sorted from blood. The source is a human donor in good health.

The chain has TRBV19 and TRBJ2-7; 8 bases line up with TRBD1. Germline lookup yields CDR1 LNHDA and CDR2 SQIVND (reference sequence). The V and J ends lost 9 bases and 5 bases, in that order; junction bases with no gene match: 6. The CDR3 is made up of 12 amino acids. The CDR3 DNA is TGTGCCAGCAGGGGGCGTCTCCACGAGCAGTACTTC. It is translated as CASRGRLHEQYF.

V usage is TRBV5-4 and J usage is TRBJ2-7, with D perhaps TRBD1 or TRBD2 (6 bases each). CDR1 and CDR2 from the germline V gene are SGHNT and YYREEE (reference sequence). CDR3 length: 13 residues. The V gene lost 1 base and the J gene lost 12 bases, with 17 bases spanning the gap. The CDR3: CASSLRGARGGYF. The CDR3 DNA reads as TGTGCCAGCAGCTTGAGGGGGGCCAGGGGCGGGTACTTC.

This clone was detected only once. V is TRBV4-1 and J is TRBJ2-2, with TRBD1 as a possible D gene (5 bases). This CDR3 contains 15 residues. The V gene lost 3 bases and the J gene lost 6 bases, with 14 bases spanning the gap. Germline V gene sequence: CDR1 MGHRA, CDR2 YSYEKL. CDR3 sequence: CASSQGRAKAGELFF. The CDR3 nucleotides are TGCGCCAGCAGCCAGGGCAGGGCAAAGGCCGGGGAGCTGTTTTTT.

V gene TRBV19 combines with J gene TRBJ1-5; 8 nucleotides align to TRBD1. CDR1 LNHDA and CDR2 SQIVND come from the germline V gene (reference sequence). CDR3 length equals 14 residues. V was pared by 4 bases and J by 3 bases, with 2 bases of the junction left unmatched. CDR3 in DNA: TGTGCCAGTAGTAGACAGGGGAACAATCAGCCCCAGCATTTT. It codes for CASSRQGNNQPQHF.

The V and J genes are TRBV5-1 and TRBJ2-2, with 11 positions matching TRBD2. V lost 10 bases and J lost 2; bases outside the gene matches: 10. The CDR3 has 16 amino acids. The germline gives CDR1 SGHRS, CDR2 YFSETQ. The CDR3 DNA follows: TGCGCCTCGTCACTAGCGGGAGTTGTAAACACCGGGGAGCTGTTTTTT. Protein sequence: CASSLAGVVNTGELFF.

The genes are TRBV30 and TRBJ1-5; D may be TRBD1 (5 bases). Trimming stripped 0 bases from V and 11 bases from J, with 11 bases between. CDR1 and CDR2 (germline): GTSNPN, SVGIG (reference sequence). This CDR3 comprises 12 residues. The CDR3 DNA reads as TGTGCCTGGAGTGTAAGTGGGGGGGCCCAGCATTTT. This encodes CAWSVSGGAQHF.

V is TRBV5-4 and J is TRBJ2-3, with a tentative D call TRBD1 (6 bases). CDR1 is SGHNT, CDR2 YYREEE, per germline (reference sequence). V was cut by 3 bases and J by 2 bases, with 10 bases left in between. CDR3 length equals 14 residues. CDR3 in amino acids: CASSSGQFTDTQYF. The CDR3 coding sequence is TGTGCCAGCAGCTCCGGACAGTTCACAGATACGCAGTATTTT.

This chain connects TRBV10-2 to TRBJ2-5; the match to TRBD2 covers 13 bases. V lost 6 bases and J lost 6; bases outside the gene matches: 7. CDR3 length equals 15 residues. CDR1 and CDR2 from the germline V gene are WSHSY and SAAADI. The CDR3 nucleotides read TGCGCCAGCAGCTCTACTAGCGGGGGGGCCCAGACCCAGTACTTC. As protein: CASSSTSGGAQTQYF.

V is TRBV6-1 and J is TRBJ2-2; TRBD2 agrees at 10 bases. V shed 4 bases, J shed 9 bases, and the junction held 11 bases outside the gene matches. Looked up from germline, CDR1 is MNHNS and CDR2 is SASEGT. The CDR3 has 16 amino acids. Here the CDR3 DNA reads TGTGCCAGCAGTGCCGAGACTAGCGGGCCGGGCCGGGAGCTGTTTTTT. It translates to CASSAETSGPGRELFF.

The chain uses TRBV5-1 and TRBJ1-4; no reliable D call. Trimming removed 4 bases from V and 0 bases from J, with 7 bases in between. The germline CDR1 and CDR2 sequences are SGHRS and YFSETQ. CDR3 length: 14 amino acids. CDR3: CASSQDSTNEKLFF. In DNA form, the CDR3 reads TGCGCCAGCAGCCAGGATTCAACTAATGAAAAACTGTTTTTT. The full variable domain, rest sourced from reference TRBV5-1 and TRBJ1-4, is KAGVTQTPRYLIKTRGQQVTLSCSPISGHRSVSWYQQTPGQGLQFLFEYFSETQRNKGNFPGRFSGRQFSNSRSEMNVSTLELGDSALYLCASSQDSTNEKLFFGSGTQLSVL.

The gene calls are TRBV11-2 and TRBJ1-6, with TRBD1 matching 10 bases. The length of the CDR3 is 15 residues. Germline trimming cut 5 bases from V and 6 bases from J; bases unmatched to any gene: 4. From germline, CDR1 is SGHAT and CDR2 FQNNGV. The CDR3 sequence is CASSPRTGGNSPLHF. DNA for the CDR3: TGTGCCAGCAGCCCCCGGACAGGGGGTAATTCACCCCTCCACTTT.

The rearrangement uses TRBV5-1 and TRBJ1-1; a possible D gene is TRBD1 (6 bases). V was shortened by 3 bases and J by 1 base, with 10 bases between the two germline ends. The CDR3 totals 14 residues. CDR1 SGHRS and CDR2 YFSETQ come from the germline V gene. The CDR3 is CASSSTGQNTEAFF. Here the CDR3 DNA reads TGCGCCAGCAGCTCTACAGGGCAGAACACTGAAGCTTTCTTT.

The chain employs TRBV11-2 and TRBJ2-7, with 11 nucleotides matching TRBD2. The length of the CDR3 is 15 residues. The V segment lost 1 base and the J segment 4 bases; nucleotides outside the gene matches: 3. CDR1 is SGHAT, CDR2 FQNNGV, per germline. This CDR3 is CASSLASGRLYEQYF. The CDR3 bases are TGTGCCAGCAGCTTAGCTAGCGGGAGGTTGTACGAGCAGTACTTC.

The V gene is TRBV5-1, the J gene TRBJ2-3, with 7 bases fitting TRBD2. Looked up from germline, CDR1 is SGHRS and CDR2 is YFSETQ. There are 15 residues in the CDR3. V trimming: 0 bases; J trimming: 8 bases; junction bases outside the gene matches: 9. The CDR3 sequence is CASSLAAGSLGTQYF. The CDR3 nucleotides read TGCGCCAGCAGCTTGGCAGCGGGGAGCCTCGGTACGCAGTATTTT.

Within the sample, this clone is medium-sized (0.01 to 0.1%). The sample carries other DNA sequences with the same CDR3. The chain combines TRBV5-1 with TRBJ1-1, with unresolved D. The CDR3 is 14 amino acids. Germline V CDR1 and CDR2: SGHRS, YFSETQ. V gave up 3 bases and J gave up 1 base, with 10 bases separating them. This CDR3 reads CASSSRTANTEAFF. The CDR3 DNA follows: TGCGCCAGCAGCTCCCGGACCGCGAACACTGAAGCTTTCTTT.

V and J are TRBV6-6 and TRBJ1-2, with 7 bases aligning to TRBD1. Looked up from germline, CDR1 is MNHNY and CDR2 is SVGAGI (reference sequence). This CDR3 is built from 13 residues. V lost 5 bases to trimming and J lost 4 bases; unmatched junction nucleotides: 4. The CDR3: CASSRDSTYGYTF. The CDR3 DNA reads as TGTGCCAGCAGTCGGGACAGCACCTATGGCTACACCTTC.

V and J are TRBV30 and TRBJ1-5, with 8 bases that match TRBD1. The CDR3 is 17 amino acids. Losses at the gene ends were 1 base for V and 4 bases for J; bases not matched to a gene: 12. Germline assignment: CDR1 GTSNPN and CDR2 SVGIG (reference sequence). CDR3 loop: CAWSDRPQGVRNQPQHF. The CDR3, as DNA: TGTGCCTGGAGTGACCGTCCACAGGGGGTAAGGAATCAGCCCCAGCATTTT.

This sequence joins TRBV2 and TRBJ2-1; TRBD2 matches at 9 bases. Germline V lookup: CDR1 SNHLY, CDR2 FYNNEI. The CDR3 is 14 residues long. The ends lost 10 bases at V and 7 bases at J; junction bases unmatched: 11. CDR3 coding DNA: TGTGCCACCAGGGTTAGCGGGAGTGCTAATGAGCAGTTCTTC. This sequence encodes CATRVSGSANEQFF.

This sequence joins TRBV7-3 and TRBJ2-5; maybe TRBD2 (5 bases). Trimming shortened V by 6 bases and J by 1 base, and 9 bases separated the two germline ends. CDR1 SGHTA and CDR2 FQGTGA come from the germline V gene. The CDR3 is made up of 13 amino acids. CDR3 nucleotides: TGTGCCAGCAGTCGGGAAGTCCAAGAGACCCAGTACTTC. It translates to CASSREVQETQYF. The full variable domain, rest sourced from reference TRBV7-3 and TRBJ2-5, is GAGVSQTPSNKVTEKGKYVELRCDPISGHTALYWYRQSLGQGPEFLIYFQGTGAADDSGLPNDRFFAVRPEGSVSTLKIQRTERGDSAVYLCASSREVQETQYFGPGTRLLVL.